At least ten counts were recorded for the clone carrying this TCR beta chain. The antigen is unknown. Every TCR cDNA molecule carried a tag that served as a unique molecular identifier. TCRdb itself ran the 5' RACE reads through MiXCR, one entry per CDR3 protein. The sample yields around 26,000 distinct CDR3 sequences, approximately 10% seen once. Time point denoted: sample taken at primary tumor resection. Samples were obtained from roughly 65 donors, all untreated early-stage non-small cell lung cancer patients. No cell sorting; template was whole RNA from tumor, lung tissue or PBMC. This CDR3 is built from 17 residues. Losses at the gene ends were 4 bases for V and 1 base for J; bases not matched to a gene: 8. Germline V gene lookup returns CDR1 LGHNA and CDR2 YNFKEQ. This entry is derived from a study of spatial heterogeneity in lung cancer. The wider study: More beta-chain than alpha-chain sequences were consistently detected. Study-wide results and caveats: Tumors with more nonsynonymous mutations had more expanded intratumoral alpha and beta TCRs.

The clonotype was recovered from a male donor with early-stage non-small cell lung cancer. The chain recombines TRBV4-2 with TRBJ2-1, with 9 bases that match TRBD1. The starting material was lung tumor tissue, obtained at surgery. CDR3 region: CASSLAGQGLSYNEQFF. As DNA, the CDR3 is TGTGCCAGCAGCCTTGCGGGACAGGGTTTGTCCTACAATGAGCAGTTCTTC.